This TCR beta chain was sequenced during a study of regulatory T cells in long-lasting Graves disease (dated by TCRdb to about 2021). With regard to the full study: Patients with newly diagnosed Graves' disease had been on antithyroid drugs for under 3 months. The study took place in China and was registered as a clinical trial. This study used TCR sequencing and RNA sequencing of peripheral blood to compare persistent Graves' disease patients against newly diagnosed Graves' disease patients. A total of around 35 samples underwent TCR sequencing, from roughly 13 patients with persistent Graves' disease and roughly 20 patients with newly diagnosed Graves' disease. Points the paper makes about the study in general: The study examined only peripheral blood because the primary lesion, thyroid tissue, could not be accessed. The authors acknowledged the small sample size as a limitation that may reduce accuracy. A larger number of public clonotypes was shared among persistent patients (about 2,700) than among newly diagnosed patients (roughly 930). Lower TCR Shannon entropy and fewer highly expanded clones were observed in persistent Graves' disease patients than in newly diagnosed patients, which suggested clonal expansion. TRBV28, TRBJ1-2 and TRBJ2-5 were preferentially used in persistent disease, while TRBV20-1 and TRBJ2-1 were favored in newly diagnosed disease. Only the TCR beta chain was sequenced and analyzed.

The table lists this clonotype with many counts. Its cognate antigen has yet to be identified. No much larger clone exists at a distance of one base, and base qualities are not known. The CDR3 runs 15 amino acids, cysteine and phenylalanine included. The DNA shown is the 45-base CDR3, in frame from base 1. The germline V gene specifies SGHVS as CDR1 and FQNEAQ as CDR2. V is cut back by 0 bases and J by 5 bases, with 5 bases in the junction unmatched. The time point label corresponds to: newly diagnosed GD, antithyroid drugs for less than 3 months. For both TCR sequencing and RNA sequencing, RNA was extracted from PBMCs using TRIzol. The diagnosis of Graves' disease was made according to American Thyroid Association guidelines. Recruitment of patients was carried out at an endocrinology department in Xi'an, China. Each patient gave approximately 9.7 milliliters of peripheral blood, collected in an EDTA anticoagulant tube. PBMCs were isolated by Ficoll Paque Plus density gradient separation without further T cell sorting. An Agilent 2100 Bioanalyzer and agarose gel were used to check RNA quality, while a NanoDrop 2000 measured RNA concentration.

The method was multiplex PCR. TCRdb records Illumina HiSeq 4000 as the sequencer. To build TCR beta libraries, CDR3 regions were amplified by Arm-PCR using iRepertoire HTBI primers. Gel purification was performed on PCR products prior to sequencing. The source study handled its data this way. A total of around 66 TRBV and approximately 15 TRBJ segments were identified across samples and were used for gene usage analysis of CDR3 amino acid clonotypes. COPE and FqMerger were used to merge filtered high-quality paired reads into contigs. BLAST was used to align contigs to the IMGT TRBV, TRBD and TRBJ reference genes, and CDR3 was defined following IMGT. Any clonotype with a frequency above 0.1% was counted as a highly expanded clone. Repertoire diversity was measured by Shannon entropy, and V-J evenness by the Gini coefficient. Public clonotypes were defined as clonotypes shared by more than one individual. TCRdb passed the public sequencing reads through fastp at Q25 and MiXCR, retaining productive beta sequences. Rows are combined by CDR3 protein, so each entry shows the most common genes and DNA. TCRdb's processing, not the study's, gives the V and J calls here. This sample gives 420,000 or so distinct CDR3 sequences in total; around 15% of them show up just once. The ten largest clones represent about 23% of the sample.

These same records also appear under a second study, on T cells in Graves' hyperthyroidism and ophthalmopathy. According to the second study: Stable Graves' hyperthyroidism was defined as the absence of progression to ophthalmopathy over 18 months of follow-up. The hyperthyroidism patients were between 18 and 65 years old and newly diagnosed, with a disease duration of less than 2 months. Patients with uncontrolled infections, other autoimmune diseases, pregnancy or lactation were excluded. Diagnoses were based on clinical symptoms, serum thyroxine and TRAb, thyroid ultrasound and orbital computed tomography. The first round of RT-PCR for the TCR CDR3 was performed with the HTBI primer set and the Qiagen OneStep RT-PCR kit. Blood samples also contained most of the expanded thyroid clonotypes (frequency above 0.001), which suggests that blood repertoires may reflect thyroid immune responses. A model built on a 13 V-J signature distinguished ophthalmopathy from stable hyperthyroidism, reaching 85% to 90% sensitivity and about 81% specificity in cross-validation and 80%/75% in testing. In validation, progression to ophthalmopathy was predicted by the model with more than 65% sensitivity and under 85% specificity, a median of 6.5 months before onset. To identify TCR V-J signatures that set the groups apart, the researchers used a discovery cohort of roughly 100 patients, made up of under 50 with Graves' ophthalmopathy and about 55 with stable Graves' hyperthyroidism. Prospective prediction of ophthalmopathy was tested in an independent validation cohort of fewer than 20 hyperthyroidism patients and around 16 patients who later progressed to ophthalmopathy. For training and testing, the approximately 97 patients in the discovery cohort were randomly divided in a 7:3 ratio. In roughly six Graves' hyperthyroidism patients, the study also compared T-cell repertoires from thyroid tissue with T-cell repertoires from blood. Once sampling was done, hyperthyroidism patients were given methimazole at a starting dose of 30 mg daily, whereas ophthalmopathy patients were given high-dose intravenous methylprednisolone. Libraries were constructed in a second round of multiplex PCR, after which size selection and purification were performed. The libraries were sequenced on an Illumina HiSeq2000 using paired-end 100 bp reads. Raw data were processed with SOAPnuke, discarding reads with adapters, uncalled bases, mean Phred below 15, or no exact constant-primer or identifier match. COPE v1.2.5 was used to merge the high-quality paired reads, and each unique nucleotide sequence was defined as a clonotype. MiTCR v1.1 was used to align the clonotypes against IMGT TRBV, TRBD and TRBJ reference segments. The analysis was restricted to V-J combinations with a frequency above 0.0001, which together covered around 99% of the repertoires. The TCS score was defined as the ratio of F50 (clonal expansion) to E x V (chaos), calculated using BLOSUM62-based TCRdist between CDR3 peptides within each V-J. Welch's t-statistics and random forest reduced fewer than 550 V-J features to 13, which were used in a naive Bayes classifier (R e1071). Sample size was not statistically predetermined, and blinding of investigators to group allocation was not performed. The paper reports TCR Vbeta CDR3 sequencing of fewer than 150 peripheral blood samples: some 41 ophthalmopathy, under 80 hyperthyroidism and around 17 progressor patients.

The chain employs TRBV7-8 and TRBJ2-5; 8 central nucleotides agree with TRBD1. The sequence came from a young woman with Graves disease. Donor details come from another sample of the same person, matched by shared clones. Source: peripheral blood mononuclear cells (PBMCs), taken at new diagnosis, from a patient treated with antithyroid drugs. The DNA reads as follows: TGTGCCAGCAGCTTAGCAAGGACAGGGCGCGAGACCCAGTACTTC. This translates into CASSLARTGRETQYF.